Presented here are 14 T cell receptor beta chains from one specimen sequenced in a study of T cells in Graves' hyperthyroidism and ophthalmopathy. TCR beta CDR3 regions were amplified from RNA transcripts. The study used the HTBI primer set for a first-round RT-PCR of the TCR CDR3. TCRdb re-called the multiplex PCR reads through MiXCR, storing one row per CDR3 protein. Among hundreds of thousands of distinct CDR3 sequences listed, about 20% were seen once. The sequencing sample was made of blood. The receptor source for this set is a young man with Graves' ophthalmopathy.

The CDR3 DNA reads TGTGCCAGCAGTGAATATTTTCCCCTGGGAGGTGAAGCTTTCTTT. Translating it yields CASSEYFPLGGEAFF. The chain uses TRBV25-1 and TRBJ1-1, with no clear D. This CDR3 comprises 15 residues. Germline V gene lookup returns CDR1 MGHDK and CDR2 SYGVNS. The germline V and J ends were trimmed by 0 bases and 7 bases, with 15 bases remaining between them.

The CDR3 nucleotides read TGCAGTGCTAGACGTGGCAGGGTTGCCAAAAACATTCAGTACTTC. Translated, it gives CSARRGRVAKNIQYF. V and J are TRBV20-1 and TRBJ2-4; the D gene is possibly TRBD1 (5 bases). V was shortened by 2 bases and J by 1 base, with 12 bases between the two germline ends. The germline V gene encodes CDR1 DFQATT and CDR2 SNEGSKA (reference sequence). This CDR3 has 15 amino acids.

V is TRBV28 and J is TRBJ1-5; 7 bases line up with TRBD1. This CDR3 is 17 amino acids long. J was trimmed by 0 bases and V by 3 bases; bases with no gene match: 8. Germline CDR1 is MDHEN and CDR2 is SYDVKM. In DNA, the CDR3 is TGTGCCAGCAGTTTGGAGGGACAGAATTATAGCAATCAGCCCCAGCATTTT. It translates to CASSLEGQNYSNQPQHF.

The rearrangement links TRBV4-1 to TRBJ2-7, with D possibly matching TRBD2 (6 bases). The CDR3 has 15 amino acids. CDR1 is MGHRA, CDR2 YSYEKL, per germline. V was cut by 1 base and J by 1 base, with 11 bases left in between. CDR3 nucleotide sequence: TGCGCCAGCAGCCAAGCGGCGGGGCTATCCTACGAGCAGTACTTC. This translates into CASSQAAGLSYEQYF.

This chain connects TRBV5-1 to TRBJ2-6, with a tentative D call TRBD2 (7 bases). The ends were cut back, 6 bases at V and 2 bases at J, with 15 bases in the middle. The germline gives CDR1 SGHRS, CDR2 YFSETQ. This CDR3 is built from 16 residues. Here the CDR3 reads CASTEGGGAGANVLTF. The DNA for the CDR3 is TGCGCCAGCACCGAGGGAGGGGGGGCTGGGGCCAACGTCCTGACTTTC.

This chain links TRBV6-2 or TRBV6-3 with TRBJ2-2, with D possibly TRBD1 on 5 matching bases. CDR3 length: 14 residues. Germline CDR1 reads MNHEY; CDR2 reads SVGEGT. Trimming cost V 5 bases and J 1 base, with 8 bases left between them. CDR3 residues: CASSGQGNTGELFF. The CDR3 nucleotides are TGTGCCAGCAGTGGGCAGGGGAACACCGGGGAGCTGTTTTTT.

Many counts were recorded for this clonotype. V and J are TRBV28 and TRBJ2-7; D remains ambiguous. The germline CDR1 and CDR2 sequences are MDHEN and SYDVKM. This CDR3 has 12 amino acids. Trimming shortened V by 5 bases and J by 5 bases, and 10 bases separated the two germline ends. The CDR3: CASSPRFNEQYF. The DNA for the CDR3 is TGTGCCAGCAGTCCGCGGTTCAACGAGCAGTACTTC.

This chain joins TRBV4-1 and TRBJ1-2; TRBD1 might be the D (5 bases). The V gene lost 1 base and the J gene lost 5 bases, with 11 bases spanning the gap. In germline, CDR1 is MGHRA, CDR2 YSYEKL. The CDR3 length is 14 residues. The DNA for the CDR3 is TGCGCCAGCAGCCAAGGAGGGGACTCATATGGCTACACCTTC. As protein: CASSQGGDSYGYTF.

V and J are TRBV7-6 and TRBJ2-3, with TRBD1 identical over 7 bases. CDR1 and CDR2 (germline): SGHVS, FNYEAQ. The CDR3 runs 15 residues. V gave up 5 bases and J gave up 2 bases; unmatched junction bases: 7. DNA of the CDR3: TGTGCCAGCAGCCGCGGACAGGTATACACAGATACGCAGTATTTT. Protein sequence: CASSRGQVYTDTQYF.

The chain links TRBV4-1 to TRBJ2-4; the D is unclear. The CDR3 covers 15 residues. Germline CDR1 reads MGHRA; CDR2 reads YSYEKL. V shed 0 bases and J shed 6 bases, with 12 bases lying between them. The CDR3: CASSQEADFGNIQYF. DNA of the CDR3: TGCGCCAGCAGCCAAGAGGCGGATTTTGGAAACATTCAGTACTTC.

This chain connects TRBV29-1 to TRBJ2-3; possibly TRBD2 for D (5 bases). In germline, CDR1 is SQVTM, CDR2 ANQGSEA. The ends were cut back, 1 base at V and 5 bases at J, with 16 bases in the middle. CDR3 length: 15 amino acids. In DNA, the CDR3 is TGCAGCGTTGAAGGTTGGCGGGCTCTTGGAGATACGCAGTATTTT. Amino acid sequence: CSVEGWRALGDTQYF.

This rearrangement joins TRBV4-2 to TRBJ2-2; possible D gene TRBD1, 5 bases. V lost 3 bases, J lost 3 bases, and 11 bases lay in between. This CDR3 spans 15 amino acids. CDR1 and CDR2 from the germline V gene are LGHNA and YNFKEQ. CDR3 protein: CASSHKGQDTGELFF. CDR3 nucleotide sequence: TGTGCCAGCAGCCATAAGGGGCAGGACACCGGGGAGCTGTTTTTT.

The rearrangement uses TRBV5-1 and TRBJ2-3; 10 nucleotides match TRBD2. The CDR3 runs to 14 residues. Germline V gives CDR1 SGHRS, CDR2 YFSETQ. Unmatched junction bases numbered 3, after V lost 4 bases and J lost 4 bases. CDR3 nucleotide sequence: TGCGCCAGCAGCCCCCTAGCGGGAGCAGATACGCAGTATTTT. It specifies CASSPLAGADTQYF.

The chain joins TRBV28 to TRBJ2-2, with 9 bases identical to TRBD2. Germline CDR1 reads MDHEN; CDR2 reads SYDVKM. V gave up 10 bases and J gave up 5 bases; unmatched junction bases: 14. CDR3 length: 16 amino acids. The CDR3 spells CATQAGVAGETGELFF. DNA of the CDR3: TGTGCCACCCAGGCAGGAGTAGCGGGAGAAACCGGGGAGCTGTTTTTT.